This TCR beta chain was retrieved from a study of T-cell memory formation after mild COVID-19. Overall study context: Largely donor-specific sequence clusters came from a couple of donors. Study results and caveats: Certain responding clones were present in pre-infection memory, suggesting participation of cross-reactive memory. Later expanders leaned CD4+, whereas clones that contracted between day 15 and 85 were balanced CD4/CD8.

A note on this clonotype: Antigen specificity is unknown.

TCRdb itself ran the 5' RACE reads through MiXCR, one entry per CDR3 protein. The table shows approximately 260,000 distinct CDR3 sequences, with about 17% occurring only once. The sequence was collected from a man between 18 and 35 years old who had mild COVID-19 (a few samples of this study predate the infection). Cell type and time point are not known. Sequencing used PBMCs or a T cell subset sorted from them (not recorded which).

CDR3: CASSVAGANTEAFF. DNA of the CDR3: TGTGCCAGCAGCGTAGCAGGGGCGAACACTGAAGCTTTCTTT. This chain links TRBV9 with TRBJ1-1, with D perhaps TRBD1 (6 bases). The CDR3 is 14 amino acids. In germline, CDR1 is SGDLS, CDR2 YYNGEE. Trimming shortened V by 0 bases and J by 1 base, and 7 bases separated the two germline ends.